Given below is one TCR beta chain in context. The source of the sample is a study of blood T cells in healthy people across ages. It was with a sample-barcoded 5' primer and a J-beta primer mix that a second PCR of about 6 to 12 cycles was run. TCRdb reanalysed the 5' RACE reads using MiXCR and keeps one entry per CDR3 protein. The sample lists more than 900,000 distinct CDR3 sequences, under 30% seen once, with about 0.69% in the top ten. This same sample was also part of a study on T cells of mothers and their children.

The TCR sequence derives from a girl aged 2-15 years in good health. Sequencing was done on a sample of blood.

As DNA, the CDR3 is TGTGCCAGCAGCTTAGAGGACAGGGGTATAGATACGCAGTATTTT. It is translated as CASSLEDRGIDTQYF. The chain has TRBV7-3 and TRBJ2-3, with TRBD1 identical over 9 bases. The V gene's germline CDR1 is SGHTA and CDR2 FQGTGA. The junction had 5 bases not matched to a gene; V was cut back by 2 bases and J by 5 bases. This CDR3 is built from 15 residues.